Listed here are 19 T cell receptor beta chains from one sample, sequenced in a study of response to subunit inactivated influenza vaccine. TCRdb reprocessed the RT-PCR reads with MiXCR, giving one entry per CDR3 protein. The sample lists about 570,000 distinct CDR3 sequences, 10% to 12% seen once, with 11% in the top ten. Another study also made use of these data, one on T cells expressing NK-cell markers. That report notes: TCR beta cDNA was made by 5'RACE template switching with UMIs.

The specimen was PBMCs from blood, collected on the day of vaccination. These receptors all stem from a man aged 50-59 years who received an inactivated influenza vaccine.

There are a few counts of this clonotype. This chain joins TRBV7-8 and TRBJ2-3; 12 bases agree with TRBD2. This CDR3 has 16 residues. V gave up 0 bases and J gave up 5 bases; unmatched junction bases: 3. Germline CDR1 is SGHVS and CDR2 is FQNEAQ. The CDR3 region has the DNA TGTGCCAGCAGCTTAGCCGGGACTAGCGGGCGAGATACGCAGTATTTT. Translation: CASSLAGTSGRDTQYF.

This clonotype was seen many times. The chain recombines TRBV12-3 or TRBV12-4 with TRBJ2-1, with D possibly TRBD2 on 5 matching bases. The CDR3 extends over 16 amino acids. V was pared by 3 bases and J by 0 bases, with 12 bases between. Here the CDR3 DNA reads TGTGCCAGCAGTTTCCCGGCTAGCCGCTCCTACAATGAGCAGTTCTTC. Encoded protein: CASSFPASRSYNEQFF.

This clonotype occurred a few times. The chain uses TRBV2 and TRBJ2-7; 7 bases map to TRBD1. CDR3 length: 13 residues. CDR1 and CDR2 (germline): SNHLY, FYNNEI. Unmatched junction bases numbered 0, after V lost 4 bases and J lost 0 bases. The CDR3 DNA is TGTGCCAGCAGTGCAGGGGGCTCCTACGAGCAGTACTTC. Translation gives CASSAGGSYEQYF.

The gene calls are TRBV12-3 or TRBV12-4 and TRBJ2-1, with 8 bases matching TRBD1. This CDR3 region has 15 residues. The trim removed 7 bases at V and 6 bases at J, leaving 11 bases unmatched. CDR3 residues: CASNQPGQVFNEQFF. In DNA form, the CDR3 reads TGTGCCAGCAATCAGCCGGGACAGGTGTTCAATGAGCAGTTCTTC.

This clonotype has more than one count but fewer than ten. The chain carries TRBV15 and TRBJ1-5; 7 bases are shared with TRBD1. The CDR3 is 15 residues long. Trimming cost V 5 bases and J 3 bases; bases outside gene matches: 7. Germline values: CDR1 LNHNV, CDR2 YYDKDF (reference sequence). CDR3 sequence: CATSDQGQVNQPQHF. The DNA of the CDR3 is TGTGCCACCAGCGACCAAGGACAGGTCAATCAGCCCCAGCATTTT. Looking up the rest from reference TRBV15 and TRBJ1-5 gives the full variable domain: DAMVIQNPRYQVTQFGKPVTLSCSQTLNHNVMYWYQQKSSQAPKLLFHYYDKDFNNEADTPDNFQSRRPNTSFCFLDIRSPGLGDTAMYLCATSDQGQVNQPQHFGDGTRLSIL.

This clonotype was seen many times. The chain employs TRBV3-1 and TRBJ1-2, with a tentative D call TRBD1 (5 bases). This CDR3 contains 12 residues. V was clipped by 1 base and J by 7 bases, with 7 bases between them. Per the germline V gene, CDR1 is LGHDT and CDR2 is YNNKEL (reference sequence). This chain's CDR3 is CASSQGRVGYTF. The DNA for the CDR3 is TGTGCCAGCAGCCAAGGCAGGGTTGGCTACACCTTC.

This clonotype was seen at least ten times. The CDR3: CASRPLGGSDTGELFF. In DNA form, the CDR3 reads TGCGCCAGCAGACCCCTTGGGGGCTCGGACACCGGGGAGCTGTTTTTT. V usage is TRBV5-1 and J usage is TRBJ2-2; D may be TRBD1 (6 bases). Germline CDR1 reads SGHRS; CDR2 reads YFSETQ. V shed 5 bases and J shed 3 bases, with 17 bases lying between them. The CDR3 has 16 residues. Together with reference TRBV5-1 and TRBJ2-2, the CDR3 gives the full variable domain: KAGVTQTPRYLIKTRGQQVTLSCSPISGHRSVSWYQQTPGQGLQFLFEYFSETQRNKGNFPGRFSGRQFSNSRSEMNVSTLELGDSALYLCASRPLGGSDTGELFFGEGSRLTVL.

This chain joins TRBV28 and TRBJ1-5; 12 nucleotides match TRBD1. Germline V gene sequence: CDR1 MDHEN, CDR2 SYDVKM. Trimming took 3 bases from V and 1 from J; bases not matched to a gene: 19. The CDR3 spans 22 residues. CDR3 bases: TGTGCCAGCAGTTTGTACCCGATAAGGGACAGGGGGCCGCTCCGGAGCAATCAGCCCCAGCATTTT. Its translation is CASSLYPIRDRGPLRSNQPQHF.

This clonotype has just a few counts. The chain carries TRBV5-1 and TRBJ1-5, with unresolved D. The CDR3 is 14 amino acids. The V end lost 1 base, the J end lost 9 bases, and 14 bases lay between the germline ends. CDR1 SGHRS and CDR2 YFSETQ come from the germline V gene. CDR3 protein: CASSLNADPGPQHF. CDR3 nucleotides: TGCGCCAGCAGCTTGAACGCGGACCCGGGGCCCCAGCATTTT.

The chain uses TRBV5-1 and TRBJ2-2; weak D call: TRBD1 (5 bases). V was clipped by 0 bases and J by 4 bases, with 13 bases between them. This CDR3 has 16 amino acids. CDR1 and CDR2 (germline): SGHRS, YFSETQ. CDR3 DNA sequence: TGCGCCAGCAGCTTGGTCCCGACAGACTTCACCGGGGAGCTGTTTTTT. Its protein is CASSLVPTDFTGELFF.

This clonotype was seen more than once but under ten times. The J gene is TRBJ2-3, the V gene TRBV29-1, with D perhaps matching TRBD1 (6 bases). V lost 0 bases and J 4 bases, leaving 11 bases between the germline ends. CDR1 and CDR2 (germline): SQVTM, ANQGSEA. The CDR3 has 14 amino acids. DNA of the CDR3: TGCAGCGTTGAAGATTACAGGGTACCAGATACGCAGTATTTT. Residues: CSVEDYRVPDTQYF.

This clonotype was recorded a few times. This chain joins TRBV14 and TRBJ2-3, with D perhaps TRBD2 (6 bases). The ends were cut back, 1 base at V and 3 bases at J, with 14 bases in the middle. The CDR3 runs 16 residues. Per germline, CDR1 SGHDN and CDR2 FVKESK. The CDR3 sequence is CASSQAGGVLTDTQYF. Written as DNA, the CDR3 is TGTGCCAGCAGCCAAGCGGGCGGGGTCTTGACAGATACGCAGTATTTT.

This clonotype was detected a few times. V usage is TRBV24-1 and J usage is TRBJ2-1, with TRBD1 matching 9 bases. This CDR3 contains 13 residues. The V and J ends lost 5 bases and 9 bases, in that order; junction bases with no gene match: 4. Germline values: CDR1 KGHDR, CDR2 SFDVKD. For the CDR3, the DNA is TGTGCCACCAGTGCCACAGGGGGCGTTGAGCAGTTCTTC. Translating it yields CATSATGGVEQFF.

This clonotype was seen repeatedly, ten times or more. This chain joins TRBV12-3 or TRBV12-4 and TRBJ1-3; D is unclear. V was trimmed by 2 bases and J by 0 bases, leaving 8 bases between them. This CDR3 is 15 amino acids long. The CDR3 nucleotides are TGTGCCAGCAGTTTACAGCGCCACTCTGGAAACACCATATATTTT. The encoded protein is CASSLQRHSGNTIYF.

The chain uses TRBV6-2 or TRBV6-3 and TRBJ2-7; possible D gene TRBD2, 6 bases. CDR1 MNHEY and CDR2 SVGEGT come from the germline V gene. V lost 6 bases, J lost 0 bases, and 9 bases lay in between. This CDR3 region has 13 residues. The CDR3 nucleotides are TGTGCCAGCAGGTGGGGGGTCTCCTACGAGCAGTACTTC. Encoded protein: CASRWGVSYEQYF.

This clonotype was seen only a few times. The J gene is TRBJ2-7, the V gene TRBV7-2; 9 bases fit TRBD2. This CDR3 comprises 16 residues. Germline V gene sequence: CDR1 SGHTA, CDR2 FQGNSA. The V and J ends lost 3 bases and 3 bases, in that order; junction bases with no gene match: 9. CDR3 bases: TGTGCCAGCAGCTTTGGTCCCCTAGCGGGATTCTACGAGCAGTACTTC. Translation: CASSFGPLAGFYEQYF.

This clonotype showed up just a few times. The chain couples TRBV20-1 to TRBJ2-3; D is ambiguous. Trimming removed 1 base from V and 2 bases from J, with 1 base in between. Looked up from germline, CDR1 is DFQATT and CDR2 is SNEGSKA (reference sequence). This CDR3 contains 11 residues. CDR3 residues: CSARVTDTQYF. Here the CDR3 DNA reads TGCAGTGCTAGAGTCACAGATACGCAGTATTTT.

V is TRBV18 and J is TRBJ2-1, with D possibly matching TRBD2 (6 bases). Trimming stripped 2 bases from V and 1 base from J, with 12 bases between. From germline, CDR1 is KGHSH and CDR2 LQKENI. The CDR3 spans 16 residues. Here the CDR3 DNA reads TGTGCCAGCTCACCAGCTAGCGCCCGATCCTACAATGAGCAGTTCTTC. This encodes CASSPASARSYNEQFF.

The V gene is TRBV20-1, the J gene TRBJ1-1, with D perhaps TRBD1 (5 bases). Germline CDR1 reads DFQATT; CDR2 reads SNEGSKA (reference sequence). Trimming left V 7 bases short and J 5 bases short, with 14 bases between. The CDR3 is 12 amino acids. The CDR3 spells CSVAQEGTEAFF. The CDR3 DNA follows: TGCAGTGTGGCACAGGAAGGAACTGAAGCTTTCTTT.